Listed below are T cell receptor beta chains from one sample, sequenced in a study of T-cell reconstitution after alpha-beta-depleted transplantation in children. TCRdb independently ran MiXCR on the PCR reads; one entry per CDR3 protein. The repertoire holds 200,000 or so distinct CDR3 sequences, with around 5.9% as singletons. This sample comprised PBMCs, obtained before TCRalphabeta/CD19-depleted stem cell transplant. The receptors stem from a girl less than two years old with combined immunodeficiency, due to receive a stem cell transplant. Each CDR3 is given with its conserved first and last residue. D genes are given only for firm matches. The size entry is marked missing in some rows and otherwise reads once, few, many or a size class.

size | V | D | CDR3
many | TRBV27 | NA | CASSLTATYEQYF
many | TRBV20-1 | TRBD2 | CSKLGLAGGYEQYF
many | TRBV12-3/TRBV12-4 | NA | CASSFAEGMGQFF
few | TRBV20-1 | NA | CCARGGPGGFSGEQYF
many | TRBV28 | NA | CASSLWDYEQYF
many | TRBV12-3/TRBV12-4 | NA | CASSLGATYNEQFF
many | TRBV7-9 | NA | CASSLGALGKAEAFF
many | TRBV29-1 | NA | CSVERGGSNEQFF
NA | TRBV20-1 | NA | CSCYNGGAYGYTF
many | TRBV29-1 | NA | CSVEDGVGGAGEQFF
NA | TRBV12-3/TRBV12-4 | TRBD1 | CASSPSGTGGTGELFF
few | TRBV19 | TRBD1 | CATSGGPELFF
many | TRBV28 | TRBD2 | CASSPPKGGLAGEETQYF